This T cell receptor beta chain is drawn from a study of cytomegalovirus exposure and HLA in healthy donors. PCR used 60 Vbeta primers and 13 Jbeta primers. Here immunoSEQ multiplex PCR was the method, and the copy in TCRdb shows in-frame clones only, minus some. Of roughly 140,000 clones detected, over 60% appear once; the ten largest clones hold under 7.5%. V lost 9 bases, J lost 4 bases, and 13 bases lay in between. Looked up from germline, CDR1 is MGHDK and CDR2 is SYGVNS. The CDR3 runs to 12 residues. What was sequenced was PBMCs. The V and J genes are TRBV25-1 and TRBJ2-7, with D perhaps TRBD1 (6 bases). The sequence came from a man in his forties in good health and CMV-seropositive. The DNA for the CDR3 is TGTGCCAGTACAGGGCACCAATACGAGCAGTACTTC. Its translation is CASTGHQYEQYF.